This T cell receptor beta chain derives from a study of shared T cell receptors in the human thymus (dated by TCRdb to about 2021). Regarding the study in general: The study examined how self-reactive, shared T-cell receptor alpha chains are generated in the human thymus.

Libraries came from the immunoSEQ multiplex PCR assay. The clones in this table, taken by TCRdb from immuneACCESS, are in-frame only. Not every clone is retained; where verified, under half of the shortfall comes from an unresolved V gene, and the cause of the rest is unknown. The sample contains about 660,000 clones, more than 75% of them found a single time. The top ten constitute about 0.01% of the sample. Note on this clone: Its antigen has not been determined. It has no much larger one-base neighbor in the sample; base qualities were not kept.

CDR1 and CDR2, per the germline V gene, are MNHEY and SVGAGI. V has 9 bases trimmed and J has 4 bases trimmed; junction bases matching no gene number 7. The CDR3 has 13 amino acids, counting the end cysteine and phenylalanine. CDR3 DNA only is kept here, 39 bases in frame from base 1. These data also formed part of another study, on human thymus T cells. As noted in the second study: Donors were immunologically healthy infants undergoing open corrective cardiac surgery for congenital heart defects in Finland. Thymus tissue was collected as surgical resects that were removed during corrective cardiac surgery. V and J gene segment usage appeared biased in both thymic and peripheral blood repertoires. The related research reported highly overlapping thymic TCR repertoires among unrelated individuals. The study used eight infant thymus samples plus four related peripheral blood samples to characterize TCR alpha and beta repertoires. Donor ages ranged from roughly 7 to 244 days, and the cohort comprised about 6 male and a couple of female infants. Thymocytes were mechanically released from the tissue and were stored as pellets of about 9-33 million cells at -70 degrees C. A QIAsymphony instrument was used to extract genomic DNA from the frozen cell pellets. The immunoSEQ multiplex PCR assay was used to amplify the TCRB and TCRAD loci from a standardized amount of quality-controlled genomic DNA. The V(D)J region was spanned by amplicons of a length sufficient to cover the CDR3 and to identify V and J genes. Amplicon sequencing was performed on an Illumina platform through the commercial immunoSEQ service. Primer bias and sequencing errors were corrected using previously described methods, and TCRAD and TCRB definitions followed the IMGT database. Analysis of the repertoires was done with immunoSEQ Analyzer 3.0 and VDJTools and included basic statistics, V/J segment usage, diversity estimates, rarefaction and pairwise overlap. To estimate diversity, the Chao1, ChaoE, Efron-Thisted, Shannon and inverse Simpson indices were applied, and diversity was also estimated on datasets down-sampled to the smallest sample. Repertoire overlap was determined by strict matching of CDR3 nucleotide sequence, V gene and J gene, and Jaccard-based multidimensional scaling clustering was applied. Thymus samples yielded on average around 850,000 unique TCRB clonotypes, compared with around 91,000 from blood samples.

Input material: thymocytes. In this chain, TRBV6-5 is recombined with TRBJ2-7, with 9 central nucleotides matching TRBD2. The receptor's source is a boy under three years old with a congenital heart defect. Donor details come from another sample of the same person, matched by shared clones. The CDR3 reads as follows: CASVAGEWYEQYF. In nucleotide form, the sequence is TGTGCCAGTGTAGCGGGAGAATGGTACGAGCAGTACTTC.